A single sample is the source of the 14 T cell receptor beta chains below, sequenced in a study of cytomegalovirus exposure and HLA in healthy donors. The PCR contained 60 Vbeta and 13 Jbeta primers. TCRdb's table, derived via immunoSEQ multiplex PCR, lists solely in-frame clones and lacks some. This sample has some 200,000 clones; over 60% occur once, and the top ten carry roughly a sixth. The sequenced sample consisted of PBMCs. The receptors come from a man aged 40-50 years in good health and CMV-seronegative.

The CDR3 DNA is TGTGCCAGCAGCTTAGCCGGCTATGGCTACACCTTC. Translated: CASSLAGYGYTF. The J gene is TRBJ1-2, the V gene TRBV7-2; D is uncertain. This CDR3 contains 12 residues. The V end was cut by 0 bases, the J end by 4 bases, with 3 bases between. Germline V gene lookup returns CDR1 SGHTA and CDR2 FQGNSA.

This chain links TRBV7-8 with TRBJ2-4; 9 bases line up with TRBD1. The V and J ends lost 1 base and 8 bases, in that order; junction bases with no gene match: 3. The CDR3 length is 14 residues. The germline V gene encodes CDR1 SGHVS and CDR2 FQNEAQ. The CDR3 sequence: CASSLGDRADIQYF. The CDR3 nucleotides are TGTGCCAGCAGCTTAGGGGACAGGGCGGACATTCAGTACTTC.

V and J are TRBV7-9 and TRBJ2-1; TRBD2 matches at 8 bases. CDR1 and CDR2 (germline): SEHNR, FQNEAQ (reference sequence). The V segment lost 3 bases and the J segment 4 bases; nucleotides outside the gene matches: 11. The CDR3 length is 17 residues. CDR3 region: CASSLEAGVQAYNEQFF. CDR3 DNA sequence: TGTGCCAGCAGCTTGGAAGCGGGAGTTCAGGCATACAATGAGCAGTTCTTC. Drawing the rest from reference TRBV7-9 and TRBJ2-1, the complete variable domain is DTGVSQNPRHKITKRGQNVTFRCDPISEHNRLYWYRQTLGQGPEFLTYFQNEAQLEKSRLLSDRFSAERPKGSFSTLEIQRTEQGDSAMYLCASSLEAGVQAYNEQFFGPGTRLTVL.

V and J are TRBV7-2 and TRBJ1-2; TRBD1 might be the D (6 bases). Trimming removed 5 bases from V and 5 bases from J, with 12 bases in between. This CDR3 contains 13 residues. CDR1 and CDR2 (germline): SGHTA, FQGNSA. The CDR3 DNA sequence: TGTGCCAGCAGCCTCGGACAGAGTTATGGCTACACCTTC. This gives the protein CASSLGQSYGYTF.

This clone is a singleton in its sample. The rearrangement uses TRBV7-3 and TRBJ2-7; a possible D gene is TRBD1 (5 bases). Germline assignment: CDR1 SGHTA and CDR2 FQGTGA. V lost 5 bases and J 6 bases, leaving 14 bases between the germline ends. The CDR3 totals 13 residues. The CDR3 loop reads CASSAYRNREQYF. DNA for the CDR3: TGTGCCAGCAGCGCCTACAGGAACCGCGAGCAGTACTTC.

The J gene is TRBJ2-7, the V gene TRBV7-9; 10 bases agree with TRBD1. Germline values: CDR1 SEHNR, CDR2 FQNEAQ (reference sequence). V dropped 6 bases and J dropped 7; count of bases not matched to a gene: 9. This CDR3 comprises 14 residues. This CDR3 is CASRSDRGRREQYF. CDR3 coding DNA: TGTGCCAGCAGGTCTGACAGGGGGCGCCGAGAGCAGTACTTC. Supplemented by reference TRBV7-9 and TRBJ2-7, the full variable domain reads DTGVSQNPRHKITKRGQNVTFRCDPISEHNRLYWYRQTLGQGPEFLTYFQNEAQLEKSRLLSDRFSAERPKGSFSTLEIQRTEQGDSAMYLCASRSDRGRREQYFGPGTRLTVT.

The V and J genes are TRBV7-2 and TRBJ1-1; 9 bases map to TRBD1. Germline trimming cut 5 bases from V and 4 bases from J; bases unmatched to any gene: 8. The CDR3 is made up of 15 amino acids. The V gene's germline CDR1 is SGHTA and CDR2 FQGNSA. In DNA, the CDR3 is TGTGCCAGCAGCCGCGACTCGGGACAGGGCACTGAAGCTTTCTTT. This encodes CASSRDSGQGTEAFF.

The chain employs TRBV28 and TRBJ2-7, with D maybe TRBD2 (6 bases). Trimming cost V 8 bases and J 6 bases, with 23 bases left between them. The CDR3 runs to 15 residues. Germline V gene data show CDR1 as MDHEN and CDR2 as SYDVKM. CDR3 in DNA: TGTGCCAGCGCGGAAGGTAGGGGAGGAGTGGGCGAGCAGTACTTC. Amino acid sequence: CASAEGRGGVGEQYF.

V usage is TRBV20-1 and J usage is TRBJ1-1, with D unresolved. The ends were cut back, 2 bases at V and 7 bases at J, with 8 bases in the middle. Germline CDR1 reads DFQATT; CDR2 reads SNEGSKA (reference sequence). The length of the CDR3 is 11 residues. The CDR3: CSARKRFEAFF. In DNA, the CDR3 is TGCAGTGCTAGAAAGAGGTTTGAAGCTTTCTTT.

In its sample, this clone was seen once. The CDR3 coding sequence is TGTGCCAGCAGCCCAGTAGGGGGAGTCGGCACAGATACGCAGTATTTT. This encodes CASSPVGGVGTDTQYF. The chain has TRBV7-2 and TRBJ2-3; possible D gene TRBD1, 6 bases. CDR1 and CDR2 (germline): SGHTA, FQGNSA. This CDR3 has 16 amino acids. V lost 5 bases to trimming and J lost 1 base, with 16 bases between them.

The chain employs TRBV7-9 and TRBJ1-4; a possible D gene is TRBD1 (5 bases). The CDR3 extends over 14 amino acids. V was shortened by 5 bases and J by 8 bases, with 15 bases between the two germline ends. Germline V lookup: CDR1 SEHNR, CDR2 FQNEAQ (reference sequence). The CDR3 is CASSRGGGKEKLFF. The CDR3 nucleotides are TGTGCCAGCAGCCGGGGGGGAGGGAAGGAAAAACTGTTTTTT.

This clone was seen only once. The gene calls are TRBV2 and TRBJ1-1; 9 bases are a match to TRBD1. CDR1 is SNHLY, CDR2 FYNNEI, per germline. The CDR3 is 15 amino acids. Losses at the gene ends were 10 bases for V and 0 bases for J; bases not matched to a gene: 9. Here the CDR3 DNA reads TGTGCCACAGGGTGGGGACAGGGAATGAACACTGAAGCTTTCTTT. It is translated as CATGWGQGMNTEAFF.

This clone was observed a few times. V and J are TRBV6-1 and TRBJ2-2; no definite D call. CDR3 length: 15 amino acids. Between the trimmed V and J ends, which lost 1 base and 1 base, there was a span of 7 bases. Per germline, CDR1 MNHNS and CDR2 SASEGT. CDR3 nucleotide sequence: TGTGCCAGCAGTGAAGTGGTCGGGAACACCGGGGAGCTGTTTTTT. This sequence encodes CASSEVVGNTGELFF.

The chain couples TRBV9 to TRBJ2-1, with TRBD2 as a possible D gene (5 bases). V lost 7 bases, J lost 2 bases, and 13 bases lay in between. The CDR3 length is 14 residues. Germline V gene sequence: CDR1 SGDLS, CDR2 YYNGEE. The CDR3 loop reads CASSEGVTYNEQFF. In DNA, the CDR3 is TGTGCCAGCTCCGAGGGAGTGACCTACAATGAGCAGTTCTTC. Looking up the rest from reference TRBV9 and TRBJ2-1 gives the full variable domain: DSGVTQTPKHLITATGQRVTLRCSPRSGDLSVYWYQQSLDQGLQFLIQYYNGEERAKGNILERFSAQQFPDLHSELNLSSLELGDSALYFCASSEGVTYNEQFFGPGTRLTVL.